The 20 T cell receptor beta chains in this list originate from one sample, sequenced in a study of T cells in Graves' hyperthyroidism and ophthalmopathy. Regions amplified from RNA transcripts were the TCR beta CDR3 regions. An initial round of RT-PCR targeting the TCR CDR3 relied on the HTBI primer set. TCRdb re-analysed the multiplex PCR reads in MiXCR, keeping a single row per CDR3 protein. Of under 450,000 distinct CDR3 sequences listed, 13% were seen once; the top ten hold about 20%. Sequencing used blood. The receptors shown here come from a man aged 25 to 45 with Graves' hyperthyroidism that later progressed to Graves' ophthalmopathy.

The table lists this clonotype with a few counts. The rearrangement uses TRBV3-1 and TRBJ1-1; possibly TRBD1 for D (5 bases). V was clipped by 1 base and J by 8 bases, with 17 bases between them. Per germline, CDR1 LGHDT and CDR2 YNNKEL (reference sequence). This CDR3 comprises 15 residues. CDR3 loop: CASSQVHPGRDEAFF. The CDR3 bases are TGTGCCAGCAGCCAAGTTCACCCCGGCAGGGACGAAGCTTTCTTT.

Points on this clonotype: A much larger clone sits a single nucleotide away, making a read error possible. The chain carries TRBV11-2 and TRBJ2-1, with 8 bases matching TRBD1. V was clipped by 2 bases and J by 7 bases; unmatched bases: 7. This CDR3 spans 15 amino acids. The germline V gene has CDR1 SGHAT and CDR2 FQNNGV. Written as DNA, the CDR3 is TGTGCCAGCAGCTTATATGTGAACAGGGGGAATGAGCAGTTCTTC. Its protein product is CASSLYVNRGNEQFF.

This chain uses TRBV20-1 with TRBJ2-3; D uncertain. The CDR3 has 15 amino acids. Trimming cost V 0 bases and J 1 base, with 11 bases left between them. Germline CDR1 and CDR2: DFQATT and SNEGSKA (reference sequence). Here the CDR3 DNA reads TGCAGTGCTAGAGATGCCCAGGAAGGCACAGATACGCAGTATTTT. Translating it yields CSARDAQEGTDTQYF.

This clonotype showed up many times. V and J are TRBV24-1 and TRBJ1-5; D remains unclear. The CDR3 consists of 13 residues. Germline CDR1 is KGHDR and CDR2 is SFDVKD. Trimming stripped 0 bases from V and 7 bases from J, with 6 bases between. CDR3 loop: CATSDLKGQPQHF. The CDR3 nucleotides read TGTGCCACCAGTGATTTGAAAGGGCAGCCCCAGCATTTT.

This clonotype was seen ten or more times. The chain uses TRBV2 and TRBJ2-5, with 12 bases matching TRBD2. The CDR3 covers 12 residues. J was trimmed by 7 bases and V by 8 bases; bases with no gene match: 2. CDR1 and CDR2 (germline): SNHLY, FYNNEI. DNA of the CDR3: TGTGCCAGCCTAGCGGGGGGGGGGACCCAGTACTTC. This encodes CASLAGGGTQYF.

This clonotype has a handful of counts. A read error is possible here, since a much larger clone lies one base away. The chain is built from TRBV2 and TRBJ1-2; TRBD1 matches at 12 bases. The CDR3 has 15 residues. The germline gives CDR1 SNHLY, CDR2 FYNNEI. CDR3 nucleotide sequence: TGTACCAGCAGTGGGACAGGGGGCGCCGGCTATGGCTACACCTTC. Protein sequence: CTSSGTGGAGYGYTF.

The chain couples TRBV27 to TRBJ2-7, with D perhaps matching TRBD2 (7 bases). The V gene lost 4 bases and the J gene lost 2 bases, with 27 bases spanning the gap. This CDR3 has 19 amino acids. Germline V lookup: CDR1 MNHEY, CDR2 SMNVEV (reference sequence). In DNA form, the CDR3 reads TGTGCCAGCAGTTATCAGGGACTAACCGGAGGGGGTCGTGCCTACGAGCAGTACTTC. Protein sequence: CASSYQGLTGGGRAYEQYF.

The chain uses TRBV12-3 or TRBV12-4 and TRBJ2-2; 7 bases agree with TRBD1. The J segment lost 5 bases and the V segment lost 7 bases, leaving 10 bases of the junction unmatched. This CDR3 spans 15 amino acids. CDR3 protein: CASKGAGRRTGELFF. The CDR3 DNA follows: TGTGCCAGCAAGGGGGCGGGTCGAAGGACCGGGGAGCTGTTTTTT.

V gene TRBV28 combines with J gene TRBJ2-7, with D possibly matching TRBD1 (7 bases). Germline CDR1 and CDR2: MDHEN and SYDVKM. This CDR3 has 14 residues. Trimming removed 5 bases from V and 2 bases from J, with 13 bases in between. The CDR3 coding sequence is TGTGCCAGCAGTCCGCGGGACAGTCCCTACGAGCAGTACTTC. It encodes CASSPRDSPYEQYF. The complete variable domain, with remaining parts taken from reference TRBV28 and TRBJ2-7, reads DVKVTQSSRYLVKRTGEKVFLECVQDMDHENMFWYRQDPGLGLRLIYFSYDVKMKEKGDIPEGYSVSREKKERFSLILESASTNQTSMYLCASSPRDSPYEQYFGPGTRLTVT.

This clonotype was picked up a small number of times. J is TRBJ2-7 and V is TRBV10-3; D not resolved. Trimming removed 2 bases from V and 3 bases from J, with 17 bases in between. The CDR3 sequence is 16 residues long. CDR1 and CDR2 from the germline V gene are ENHRY and SYGVKD. CDR3 amino acids: CAISEPTNRAYYEQYF. In DNA, the CDR3 is TGTGCCATCAGTGAGCCGACGAACCGGGCTTACTACGAGCAGTACTTC.

The chain combines TRBV6-2 or TRBV6-3 with TRBJ2-7, with 8 bases that match TRBD1. Germline loops: CDR1 MNHEY, CDR2 SVGEGT. This CDR3 has 12 residues. The V segment lost 8 bases and the J segment 5 bases; nucleotides outside the gene matches: 5. CDR3 loop: CASARTGNEQYF. In DNA, the CDR3 is TGTGCCAGCGCCCGGACAGGGAACGAGCAGTACTTC.

The rearrangement links TRBV7-9 to TRBJ2-7, with D possibly TRBD2 on 6 matching bases. CDR3 length: 16 residues. Germline V lookup: CDR1 SEHNR, CDR2 FQNEAQ (reference sequence). V was trimmed by 1 base and J by 2 bases, leaving 15 bases between them. The CDR3 DNA reads TGTGCCAGCAGCTTAGTGTCATGGGGGGTGACCTACGAGCAGTACTTC. Translated: CASSLVSWGVTYEQYF.

This clonotype was detected only a few times. The chain employs TRBV5-1 and TRBJ1-4; no reliable D call. V gave up 5 bases and J gave up 8 bases, with 19 bases separating them. Germline V lookup: CDR1 SGHRS, CDR2 YFSETQ. This CDR3 contains 15 residues. Written as DNA, the CDR3 is TGCGCCAGCAGACGTTGGTCCGGGGAGGAAGAAAAACTGTTTTTT. The encoded protein is CASRRWSGEEEKLFF.

At least ten counts were recorded for this clonotype. V and J are TRBV20-1 and TRBJ2-7; 11 bases are shared with TRBD2. CDR1 is DFQATT and CDR2 is SNEGSKA in the germline V gene (reference sequence). J was trimmed by 7 bases and V by 5 bases; bases with no gene match: 10. The length of the CDR3 is 14 residues. CDR3 loop: CSAWSSGGAMEQYF. The CDR3 DNA reads as TGCAGTGCTTGGAGTAGCGGGGGGGCCATGGAGCAGTACTTC.

This clonotype was seen ten or more times. The genes are TRBV3-1 and TRBJ2-5; 10 bases map to TRBD1. CDR1 and CDR2 (germline): LGHDT, YNNKEL (reference sequence). V was clipped by 2 bases and J by 5 bases; unmatched bases: 8. The CDR3 extends over 16 amino acids. CDR3 in amino acids: CASSQMKTGGRETQYF. Here the CDR3 DNA reads TGTGCCAGCAGCCAAATGAAGACAGGGGGCCGGGAGACCCAGTACTTC.

The chain recombines TRBV10-3 with TRBJ1-5; no reliable D call. Germline V gene data show CDR1 as ENHRY and CDR2 as SYGVKD. The CDR3 runs to 13 residues. V gave up 3 bases and J gave up 5 bases, with 8 bases separating them. Here the CDR3 DNA reads TGTGCCATCAGTGATAAGGACCATCAGCCCCAGCATTTT. This codes for CAISDKDHQPQHF.

This clonotype has a count of ten or more. The chain employs TRBV12-3 or TRBV12-4 and TRBJ2-5, with 7 bases matching TRBD1. The trim removed 6 bases at V and 3 bases at J, leaving 4 bases unmatched. CDR3 size: 13 residues. CDR3 bases: TGTGCCAGCAGGGAACAGGGGAAAGAGACCCAGTACTTC. It is translated as CASREQGKETQYF.

The chain has TRBV20-1 and TRBJ2-7; 8 nucleotides align to TRBD1. CDR1 and CDR2 from the germline V gene are DFQATT and SNEGSKA (reference sequence). V gave up 6 bases and J gave up 2 bases; unmatched junction bases: 9. This CDR3 spans 14 amino acids. The CDR3 DNA sequence: TGCAGTGCAGAGCAGGGGGCAGGGGCCTACGAGCAGTACTTC. Residues: CSAEQGAGAYEQYF.

In its sample, this clonotype was seen many times. The J gene is TRBJ2-6, the V gene TRBV30; D uncertain. Germline V gene lookup returns CDR1 GTSNPN and CDR2 SVGIG (reference sequence). The CDR3 extends over 16 amino acids. The V gene lost 0 bases and the J gene lost 2 bases, with 11 bases spanning the gap. The CDR3 here is CAWSVGSHPGANVLTF. In DNA, the CDR3 is TGTGCCTGGAGTGTGGGCAGCCACCCTGGGGCCAACGTCCTGACTTTC. The entire variable domain, with the rest obtained from reference TRBV30 and TRBJ2-6, is as follows: SQTIHQWPATLVQPVGSPLSLECTVEGTSNPNLYWYRQAAGRGLQLLFYSVGIGQISSEVPQNLSASRPQDRQFILSSKKLLLSDSGFYLCAWSVGSHPGANVLTFGAGSRLTVL.

This clonotype was counted only a few times. The chain combines TRBV7-4 with TRBJ1-5, with 8 bases fitting TRBD1. Trimming took 1 base from V and 0 from J; bases not matched to a gene: 14. There are 20 residues in the CDR3. Germline lookup yields CDR1 SGHVT and CDR2 SQSDAQ. The CDR3 coding sequence is TGTGCCAGCAGCTTAGACGGGGGACAGGAGTTGATTCCTAGCAATCAGCCCCAGCATTTT. Its protein product is CASSLDGGQELIPSNQPQHF.